The clone carrying this TCR beta chain was observed once. This sample is drawn from a study of radiotherapy plus CTLA-4 blockade in lung cancer. The table came from immunoSEQ multiplex PCR; TCRdb's copy has only in-frame clones and leaves some out. Here the sample spans tens of thousands of clones, about 87% being singletons. The origin of this receptor is a human donor with non-small cell lung cancer that progressed on radiotherapy plus ipilimumab. The starting material was peripheral blood, obtained from a patient treated with radiotherapy plus ipilimumab.

The CDR3: CAWSVQKPDTIYF. CDR3 sequence (DNA): TGTGCCTGGAGTGTACAGAAGCCAGACACCATATATTTT. The chain couples TRBV30 to TRBJ1-3; D uncertain. Trimming pared 0 bases from V and 8 bases from J, leaving 11 bases between. The CDR3 sequence is 13 residues long. Germline lookup yields CDR1 GTSNPN and CDR2 SVGIG (reference sequence).